A selection of T cell receptor beta chains follows, all from one sample in a study of OX40 agonist ivuxolimab in advanced cancers. Assay used: immunoSEQ multiplex PCR; TCRdb lists only in-frame clones, some missing. The sample has about 67,000 clones, 85% seen once. Here the sequenced sample was CD4+ or CD8+ T cells sorted from blood, taken in a trial of the OX40 agonist ivuxolimab. All receptors derive from an adult with an advanced solid tumor such as melanoma, head and neck, liver or kidney cancer. Each CDR3 is given with its conserved first and last residue. Fields, in order: D gene, CDR3 length, clone size, V gene, J gene, CDR3 protein, CDR3 DNA. D genes are given only for firm matches. Some rows have no size entry. The others give once, few or many, or a class for an expanded clone.

>-|18|once|TRBV11-2|TRBJ1-6
CASSPDPPNVSYNSPLHF
TGTGCCAGCAGCCCGGACCCCCCGAACGTCTCCTATAATTCACCCCTCCACTTT
>TRBD1|14|-|TRBV18|TRBJ1-1
CASSLGQVNTEAFF
TGTGCCAGCTCACTCGGACAGGTGAACACTGAAGCTTTCTTT
>-|16|-|TRBV4-2|TRBJ2-5
CASSQDRARGGETQYF
TGTGCCAGCAGCCAAGATCGGGCCAGGGGGGGAGAGACCCAGTACTTC
>TRBD1|15|-|TRBV19|TRBJ1-2
CASSPRQGQNYGYTF
TGTGCCAGTAGTCCTAGACAGGGCCAGAACTATGGCTACACCTTC
>-|15|-|TRBV4-3|TRBJ1-1
CASSQAALWGGEAFF
TGCGCCAGCAGCCAAGCGGCACTCTGGGGCGGTGAAGCTTTCTTT
>-|20|-|TRBV7-6|TRBJ1-6
CASSLSKGVSAPSYNSPLHF
TGTGCCAGCAGCTTATCGAAGGGGGTTTCGGCACCCTCCTATAATTCACCCCTCCACTTT
>-|13|-|TRBV29-1|TRBJ2-5
CSVSPRAQETQYF
TGCAGCGTTTCCCCGCGGGCCCAAGAGACCCAGTACTTC
>-|13|-|TRBV5-1|TRBJ2-1
CASSFGQLNVQFF
TGCGCCAGCAGCTTCGGACAGCTCAATGTGCAGTTCTTC
>-|13|-|TRBV15|TRBJ1-1
CATSSQGNTEAFF
TGTGCCACCAGCAGCCAGGGGAACACTGAAGCTTTCTTT
>-|12|-|TRBV5-4|TRBJ2-3
CASSLDRYTQYF
TGTGCCAGCAGCTTGGACAGATATACGCAGTATTTT
>-|13|-|TRBV6-5|TRBJ1-2
CASRGPWLSGYTF
TGTGCCAGCAGGGGACCCTGGTTGAGTGGCTACACCTTC
>-|15|few|TRBV6-5|TRBJ1-2
CASSYQAQGIYGYTF
TGTGCCAGCAGTTACCAGGCGCAGGGGATCTATGGCTACACCTTC
>-|13|few|TRBV7-7|TRBJ1-6
CASSLSSNSPLHF
TGTGCTAGCAGCTTATCGTCTAATTCACCCCTCCACTTT
>-|16|-|TRBV7-2|TRBJ2-5
CASSLGAGNWGETQYF
TGTGCCAGCAGCTTAGGCGCAGGGAACTGGGGAGAGACCCAGTACTTC
>TRBD1|15|medium-sized|TRBV11-2|TRBJ2-2
CASSRHRGQGGELFF
TGTGCCAGCAGTCGACACAGGGGTCAGGGCGGGGAGCTGTTTTTT
>-|14|-|TRBV7-9|TRBJ2-2
CASSLTANTGELFF
TGTGCCAGCAGCTTAACAGCGAACACCGGGGAGCTGTTTTTT
>-|13|-|TRBV28|TRBJ2-7
CASSLSRINEQYF
TGTGCCAGCAGTTTATCCAGGATCAACGAGCAGTACTTC
>-|15|-|TRBV4-2|TRBJ2-2
CASSQRTSNTGELFF
TGTGCCAGCAGCCAGAGGACAAGCAACACCGGGGAGCTGTTTTTT
>-|14|few|TRBV7-8|TRBJ1-3
CASSGGGSGNTIYF
TGTGCCAGCAGCGGAGGGGGCTCTGGAAACACCATATATTTT
>-|13|-|TRBV5-1|TRBJ2-7
CASSVVSQGEQYF
TGCGCCAGCAGCGTCGTTAGTCAGGGCGAGCAGTACTTC
>-|14|-|TRBV7-2|TRBJ2-7
CASSLRPGRQEQYF
TGTGCCAGCAGCCTTCGCCCGGGACGGCAGGAGCAGTACTTC
>-|13|-|TRBV11-2|TRBJ1-2
CASSLTSGVGYTF
TGTGCCAGCAGCTTAACCTCAGGGGTGGGCTACACCTTC
>TRBD1|15|once|TRBV5-1|TRBJ2-7
CASSFTGTGGYEQYF
TGCGCCAGCAGCTTCACCGGGACAGGGGGCTACGAGCAGTACTTC
>-|16|-|TRBV27|TRBJ2-4
CASSLSLAQSTHIQYF
TGTGCCAGCAGTTTAAGCCTAGCGCAATCCACGCACATTCAGTACTTC
>-|14|once|TRBV19|TRBJ1-1
CASSRNGKNTEAFF
TGTGCCAGTAGCCGAAACGGCAAGAACACTGAAGCTTTCTTT
>-|17|-|TRBV6-4|TRBJ1-3
CASSDPTGDPSGNTIYF
TGTGCCAGCAGTGACCCGACAGGCGATCCCTCTGGAAACACCATATATTTT
>TRBD1|16|once|TRBV6-6|TRBJ1-4
CASSRQGAATNEKLFF
TGTGCCAGCAGTCGACAGGGGGCGGCAACTAATGAAAAACTGTTTTTT
>TRBD1|15|-|TRBV2|TRBJ2-1
CASNGYRGVYNEQFF
TGTGCCAGCAATGGGTACAGGGGCGTTTACAATGAGCAGTTCTTC
>TRBD1|17|-|TRBV11-2|TRBJ2-7
CASSLRATGTARGEQYF
TGTGCCAGCAGCCTAAGAGCCACCGGGACAGCTCGGGGCGAGCAGTACTTC
>TRBD1|15|-|TRBV7-6|TRBJ1-1
CASSLSGQGKPEAFF
TGTGCCAGCAGCTTATCAGGACAGGGTAAACCTGAAGCTTTCTTT
>-|14|few|TRBV7-2|TRBJ2-5
CASSLAAVQETQYF
TGTGCCAGCAGCTTAGCTGCGGTTCAAGAGACCCAGTACTTC
>TRBD2|17|-|TRBV9|TRBJ2-1
CASSASLAGASYNEQFF
TGTGCCAGCAGCGCGTCGCTAGCGGGGGCTTCATACAATGAGCAGTTCTTC
>TRBD2|14|-|TRBV12-5|TRBJ2-1
CASKERGGYNEQFF
TGTGCTAGTAAGGAGCGGGGGGGATACAATGAGCAGTTCTTC
>TRBD1|15|-|TRBV11-2|TRBJ2-5
CASRTGTGGQETQYF
TGTGCCAGCAGAACCGGGACAGGGGGACAAGAGACCCAGTACTTC
>-|14|-|TRBV7-3|TRBJ2-2
CASSLRQGTGELFF
TGTGCCAGCAGCTTACGGCAGGGCACCGGGGAGCTGTTTTTT
>TRBD2|13|-|TRBV5-8|TRBJ2-3
CASRSGGADTQYF
TGTGCCAGCAGAAGCGGGGGGGCGGATACGCAGTATTTT
>-|12|-|TRBV7-2|TRBJ2-1
CASSFDSNEQFF
TGTGCCAGCAGCTTTGACAGCAATGAGCAGTTCTTC
>TRBD2|15|once|TRBV5-1|TRBJ2-1
CASSAGLAGSNEQFF
TGCGCCAGCAGCGCCGGACTAGCGGGGTCCAATGAGCAGTTCTTC
>TRBD1|15|-|TRBV5-6|TRBJ1-1
CASSFPTGANTEAFF
TGTGCCAGCAGCTTCCCTACAGGGGCTAACACTGAAGCTTTCTTT
>-|13|-|TRBV11-2|TRBJ1-5
CASSRDPQSPQHF
TGTGCCAGCAGCCGGGACCCCCAGTCGCCCCAGCATTTT
>TRBD1|15|-|TRBV10-1|TRBJ2-3
CATKAGTESTDTQYF
TGCGCCACCAAAGCCGGGACAGAGAGCACAGATACGCAGTATTTT
>-|11|-|TRBV20-1|TRBJ2-5
CSASTGETQYF
TGCAGTGCTTCCACGGGGGAGACCCAGTACTTC
>-|12|-|TRBV14|TRBJ1-1
CASRQSSGMAFF
TGTGCCAGCAGACAGTCATCAGGTATGGCTTTCTTT
>TRBD2|16|-|TRBV7-9|TRBJ2-1
CASSPSGGGSYNEQFF
TGTGCCAGCAGCCCCTCGGGCGGGGGCTCCTACAATGAGCAGTTCTTC
>-|15|-|TRBV4-2|TRBJ1-5
CASSQEASKDQPQHF
TGTGCCAGCAGCCAAGAGGCCAGTAAGGATCAGCCCCAGCATTTT
>-|15|-|TRBV7-2|TRBJ2-2
CASSLGLVGVGELFF
TGTGCCAGCAGCTTAGGGCTAGTTGGTGTCGGGGAGCTGTTTTTT
>TRBD1|16|-|TRBV5-1|TRBJ1-1
CASRTGTGNPNTEAFF
TGCGCCAGCAGGACCGGGACAGGGAACCCGAACACTGAAGCTTTCTTT
>TRBD1|16|-|TRBV11-1|TRBJ1-1
CASSLGVGQGDTEAFF
TGTGCCAGCAGCTTAGGAGTGGGACAGGGGGACACTGAAGCTTTCTTT
>TRBD2|15|-|TRBV27|TRBJ2-3
CASSLGLAGVDTQYF
TGTGCCAGCAGTTTAGGACTAGCGGGGGTAGATACGCAGTATTTT
>-|12|-|TRBV7-2|TRBJ2-3
CASRLNTDTQYF
TGTGCCAGCAGACTCAACACAGATACGCAGTATTTT
>-|12|-|TRBV7-9|TRBJ1-1
CASIPRGTEAFF
TGTGCCAGCATCCCAAGGGGCACTGAAGCTTTCTTT
>-|13|-|TRBV7-9|TRBJ2-3
CASSSRNTDTQYF
TGTGCCAGCAGCTCCCGGAACACAGATACGCAGTATTTT
>-|14|-|TRBV15|TRBJ2-5
CATSSPYIVETQYF
TGTGCCACCAGCAGCCCGTATATCGTGGAGACCCAGTACTTC
>TRBD1|14|-|TRBV7-9|TRBJ1-1
CASSLIPGTDEAFF
TGTGCCAGCAGCTTAATCCCGGGGACAGATGAAGCTTTCTTT